What follows are 5 T cell receptor beta chains derived from one specimen sequenced in a study of T cells expressing NK-cell markers. TCRdb processed the 5' RACE reads again and assigns one entry to each CDR3 protein, with no DNA. In all, the sample yields some 460,000 distinct CDR3 sequences. The sample was blood T cells: a sorted CD56 or NKG2C T cell subset, CD4+ or CD8+ T cells, or bulk PBMC T cells (not recorded which). Source of these receptors: a woman aged 50 to 60 in good health.

The V call is TRBV7-8, the J call TRBJ2-7; TCRdb names TRBD1, which stays unverified in the absence of DNA. This CDR3 is built from 12 residues. The germline V gene has CDR1 SGHVS and CDR2 FQNEAQ. Here the CDR3 reads CASSRGLWEQYF.

This chain joins TRBV10-3 and TRBJ2-1. CDR3 length: 16 amino acids. CDR1 and CDR2 from the germline V gene are ENHRY and SYGVKD. The CDR3 protein is CAISESRGADYEEQFF.

The chain links TRBV12-3 or TRBV12-4 to TRBJ2-2. The CDR3 extends over 16 amino acids. The CDR3 loop reads CASSLPRWSNTGELFF.

The chain combines TRBV28 with TRBJ2-5; TCRdb outputs TRBD1, but without DNA this stays unchecked. Germline loops: CDR1 MDHEN, CDR2 SYDVKM. The CDR3 has 14 residues. CDR3: CASKGAAEQETQYF.

The CDR3: CASSLGGRATEAFF. The V and J genes are TRBV7-9 and TRBJ1-1; TCRdb's assignment of TRBD1 cannot be checked, as there is no DNA. This CDR3 has 14 amino acids. Per germline, CDR1 SEHNR and CDR2 FQNEAQ (reference sequence).